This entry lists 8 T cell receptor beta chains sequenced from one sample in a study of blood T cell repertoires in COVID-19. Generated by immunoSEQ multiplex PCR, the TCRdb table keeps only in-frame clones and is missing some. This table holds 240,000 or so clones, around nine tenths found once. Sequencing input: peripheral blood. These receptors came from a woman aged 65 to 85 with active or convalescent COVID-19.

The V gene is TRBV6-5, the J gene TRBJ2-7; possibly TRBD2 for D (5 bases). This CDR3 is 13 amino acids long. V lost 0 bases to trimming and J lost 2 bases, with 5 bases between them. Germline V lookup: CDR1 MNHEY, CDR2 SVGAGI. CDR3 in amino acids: CASSYSRAYEQYF. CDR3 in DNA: TGTGCCAGCAGTTACTCGAGGGCCTACGAGCAGTACTTC.

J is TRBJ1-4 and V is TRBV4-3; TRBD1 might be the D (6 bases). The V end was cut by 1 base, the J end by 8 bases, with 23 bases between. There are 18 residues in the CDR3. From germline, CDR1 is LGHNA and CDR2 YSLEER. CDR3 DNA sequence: TGCGCCAGCAGCCAAGCACCCTACTTTGAGGGGGTGGGGGAAAAACTGTTTTTT. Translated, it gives CASSQAPYFEGVGEKLFF.

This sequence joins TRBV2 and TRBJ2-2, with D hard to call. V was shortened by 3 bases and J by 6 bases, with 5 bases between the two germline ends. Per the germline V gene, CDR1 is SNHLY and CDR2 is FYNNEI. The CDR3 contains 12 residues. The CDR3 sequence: CASSDEAGELFF. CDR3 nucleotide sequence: TGTGCCAGCAGTGACGAGGCCGGGGAGCTGTTTTTT.

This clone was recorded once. This chain's CDR3 is CASSQGFSGGDLNTQYF. DNA of the CDR3: TGCGCCAGCAGCCAAGGCTTTAGCGGGGGGGATTTGAATACGCAGTATTTT. The chain combines TRBV4-1 with TRBJ2-3, with 11 bases lining up with TRBD2. CDR1 and CDR2 from the germline V gene are MGHRA and YSYEKL. The CDR3 extends over 17 amino acids. Germline trimming cut 1 base from V and 7 bases from J; bases unmatched to any gene: 10.

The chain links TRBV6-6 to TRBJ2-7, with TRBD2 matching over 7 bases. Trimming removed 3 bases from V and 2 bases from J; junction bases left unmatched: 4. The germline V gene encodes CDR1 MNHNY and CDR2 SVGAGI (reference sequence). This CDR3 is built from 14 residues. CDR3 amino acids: CASSYPAGTYEQYF. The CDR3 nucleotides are TGTGCCAGCAGTTATCCAGCGGGGACCTACGAGCAGTACTTC.

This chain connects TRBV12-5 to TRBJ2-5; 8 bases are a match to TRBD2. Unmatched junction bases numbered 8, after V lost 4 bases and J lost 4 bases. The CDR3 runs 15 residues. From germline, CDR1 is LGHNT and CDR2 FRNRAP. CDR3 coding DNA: TGTGCTAGTGGTTCCCCCGGGACTAGAGTAGAGACCCAGTACTTC. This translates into CASGSPGTRVETQYF. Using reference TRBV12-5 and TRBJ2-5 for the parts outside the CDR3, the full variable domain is DARVTQTPRHKVTEMGQEVTMRCQPILGHNTVFWYRQTMMQGLELLAYFRNRAPLDDSGMPKDRFSAEMPDATLATLKIQPSEPRDSAVYFCASGSPGTRVETQYFGPGTRLLVL.

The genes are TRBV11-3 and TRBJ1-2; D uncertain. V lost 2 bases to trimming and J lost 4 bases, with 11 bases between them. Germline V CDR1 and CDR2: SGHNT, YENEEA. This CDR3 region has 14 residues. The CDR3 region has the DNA TGTGCCAGCAGCTTATCAGGAAAAGCCTATGGCTACACCTTC. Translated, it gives CASSLSGKAYGYTF.

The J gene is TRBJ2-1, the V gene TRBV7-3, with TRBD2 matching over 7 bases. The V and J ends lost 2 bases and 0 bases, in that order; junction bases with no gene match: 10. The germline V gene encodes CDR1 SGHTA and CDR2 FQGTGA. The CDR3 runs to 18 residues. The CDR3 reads CASSLGLGEGSSYNEQFF. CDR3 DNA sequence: TGTGCCAGCAGCTTAGGGCTCGGGGAGGGGAGCTCCTACAATGAGCAGTTCTTC.